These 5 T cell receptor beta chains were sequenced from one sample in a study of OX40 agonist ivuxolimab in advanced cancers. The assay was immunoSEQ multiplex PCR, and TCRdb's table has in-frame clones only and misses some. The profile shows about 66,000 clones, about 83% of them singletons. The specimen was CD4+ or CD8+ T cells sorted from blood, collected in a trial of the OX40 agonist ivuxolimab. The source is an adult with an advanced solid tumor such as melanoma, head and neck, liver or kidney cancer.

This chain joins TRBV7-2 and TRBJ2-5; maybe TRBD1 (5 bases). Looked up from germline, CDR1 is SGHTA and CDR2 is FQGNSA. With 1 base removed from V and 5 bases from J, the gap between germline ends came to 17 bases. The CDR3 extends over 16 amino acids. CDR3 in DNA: TGTGCCAGCAGCTTAGGGGGCAGCGTTAGACGCGAGACCCAGTACTTC. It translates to CASSLGGSVRRETQYF. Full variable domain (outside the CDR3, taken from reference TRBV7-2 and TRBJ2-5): GAGVSQSPSNKVTEKGKDVELRCDPISGHTALYWYRQSLGQGLEFLIYFQGNSAPDKSGLPSDRFSAERTGGSVSTLTIQRTQQEDSAVYLCASSLGGSVRRETQYFGPGTRLLVL.

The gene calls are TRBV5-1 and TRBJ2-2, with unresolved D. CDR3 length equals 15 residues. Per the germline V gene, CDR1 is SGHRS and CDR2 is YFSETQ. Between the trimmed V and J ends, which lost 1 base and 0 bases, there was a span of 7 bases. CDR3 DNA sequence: TGCGCCAGCAGCTTGCTTCAGCCGAACACCGGGGAGCTGTTTTTT. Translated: CASSLLQPNTGELFF.

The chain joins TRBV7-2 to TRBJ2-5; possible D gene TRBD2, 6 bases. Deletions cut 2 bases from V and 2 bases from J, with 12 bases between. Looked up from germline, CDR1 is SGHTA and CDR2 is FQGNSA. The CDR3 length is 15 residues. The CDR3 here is CASSLYSSGQETQYF. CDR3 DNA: TGTGCCAGCAGCTTATACTCCAGCGGGCAAGAGACCCAGTACTTC.

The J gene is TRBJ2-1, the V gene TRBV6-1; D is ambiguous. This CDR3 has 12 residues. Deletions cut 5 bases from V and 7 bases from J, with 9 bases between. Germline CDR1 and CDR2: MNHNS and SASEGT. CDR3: CASSLTENEQFF. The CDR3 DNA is TGTGCCAGCAGTTTGACGGAAAATGAGCAGTTCTTC.

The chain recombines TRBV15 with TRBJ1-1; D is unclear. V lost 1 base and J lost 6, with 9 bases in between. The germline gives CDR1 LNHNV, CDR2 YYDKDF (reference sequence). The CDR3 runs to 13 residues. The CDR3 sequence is CATSRVSGSEAFF. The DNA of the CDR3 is TGTGCCACCAGCAGAGTGAGCGGGTCTGAAGCTTTCTTT.